This T cell receptor beta chain stems from a study of OX40 agonist ivuxolimab in advanced cancers. As for the study in general: A male proportion of approximately 83% was recorded, with mean age about 54 years and range roughly 23 to 79. Findings and limits, study-wide: At 0.1 to 3.0 mg/kg and by week 6, CD4+ and CD8+ T cells in the blood had expanded clonally. The average count of expanded clones was higher among CD8+ T cells than among CD4+.

Concerning this clone: Its antigen remains unknown.

The V gene's germline CDR1 is SGHNT and CDR2 YENEEA. V shed 3 bases and J shed 0 bases, with 10 bases lying between them. CDR3 length equals 15 residues. Libraries were prepared by immunoSEQ multiplex PCR; TCRdb keeps only in-frame clonotypes and omits some of them. The repertoire holds about 89,000 clones, with about nine tenths as singletons. The gene calls are TRBV11-3 and TRBJ2-3; TRBD2 is a possible D gene (5 bases). The receptor was isolated from an adult with an advanced solid tumor such as melanoma, head and neck, liver or kidney cancer. The material was CD4+ or CD8+ T cells sorted from blood, obtained in a trial of the OX40 agonist ivuxolimab. The CDR3 DNA reads as TGTGCCAGCAGCTTTAGCGCCGCTAGCACAGATACGCAGTATTTT. It translates to CASSFSAASTDTQYF.